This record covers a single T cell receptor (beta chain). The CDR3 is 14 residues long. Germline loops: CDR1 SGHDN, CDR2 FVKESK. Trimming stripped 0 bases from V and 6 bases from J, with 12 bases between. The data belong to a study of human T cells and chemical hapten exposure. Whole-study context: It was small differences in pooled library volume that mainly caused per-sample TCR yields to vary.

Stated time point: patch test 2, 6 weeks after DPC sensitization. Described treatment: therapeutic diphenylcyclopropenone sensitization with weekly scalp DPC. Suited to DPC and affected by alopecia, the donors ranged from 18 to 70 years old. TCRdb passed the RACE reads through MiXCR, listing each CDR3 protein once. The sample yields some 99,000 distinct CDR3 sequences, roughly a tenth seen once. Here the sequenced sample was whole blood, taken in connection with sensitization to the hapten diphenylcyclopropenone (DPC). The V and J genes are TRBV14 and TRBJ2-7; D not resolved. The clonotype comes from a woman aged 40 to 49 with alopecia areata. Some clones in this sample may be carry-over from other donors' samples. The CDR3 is CASSQDTLWGEQYF. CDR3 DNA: TGTGCCAGCAGCCAAGATACCCTCTGGGGCGAGCAGTACTTC.